This TCR beta chain was observed in a study of T cells in Graves' hyperthyroidism and ophthalmopathy. General observations from the study: Model predictions of ophthalmopathy came a median roughly 6.7 months before onset.

Each diagnosis was grounded in clinical symptoms, serum thyroxine and TRAb, thyroid ultrasound, and orbital computed tomography. This clonotype was recorded once. Its antigen is not known. Sequence at one end of the junction differs from germline and may be a read error. The CDR3 contains 16 residues. The germline CDR1 and CDR2 sequences are SGHKS and YYEKEE (reference sequence). The CDR3 regions of TCR beta were amplified from RNA transcripts. The HTBI primer set served for first-round RT-PCR of the TCR CDR3. In TCRdb, the multiplex PCR reads were re-called with MiXCR into one record per CDR3 protein. The table lists more than 40,000 distinct CDR3 sequences, approximately 49% of them singletons.

This clonotype was obtained from a woman in her fifties or sixties with Graves' hyperthyroidism. The genes are TRBV5-5 and TRBJ1-1; D not resolved. Sequencing was done on a sample of peripheral blood or thyroid tissue (not recorded which). The CDR3 region has the DNA TGTGCCAGCAGTCTTTTCCGCGCCCGGGCGGGCACTGAAGCTCTCTTT. As protein: CASSLFRARAGTEALF.